This TCR beta chain was recovered during a study of T cell responses to AZD1222 COVID-19 vaccine. Study-level results: Sampled repertoires all dated from after the peak T cell response. In a largely white British group with more females than males, clonal diversity was possibly underestimated.

As regards this clone: Antigen specificity is unknown.

Some clones are missing from TCRdb's copy, which holds only in-frame ones; the method was immunoSEQ multiplex PCR. The table lists some 250,000 clones, roughly 93% of them singletons, with around 0.57% in the top ten. This receptor was obtained from an adult who received the AZD1222 COVID-19 vaccine. Specimen: peripheral blood, collected 28 days after the second AZD1222 dose.

The CDR3: CASSPRGGTMNTEAFF. Written as DNA, the CDR3 is TGTGCCAGCTCACCGAGGGGAGGGACCATGAACACTGAAGCTTTCTTT. V usage is TRBV18 and J usage is TRBJ1-1, with a tentative D call TRBD1 (5 bases). Trimming pared 3 bases from V and 0 bases from J, leaving 14 bases between. The CDR3 covers 16 residues. Per the germline V gene, CDR1 is KGHSH and CDR2 is LQKENI.